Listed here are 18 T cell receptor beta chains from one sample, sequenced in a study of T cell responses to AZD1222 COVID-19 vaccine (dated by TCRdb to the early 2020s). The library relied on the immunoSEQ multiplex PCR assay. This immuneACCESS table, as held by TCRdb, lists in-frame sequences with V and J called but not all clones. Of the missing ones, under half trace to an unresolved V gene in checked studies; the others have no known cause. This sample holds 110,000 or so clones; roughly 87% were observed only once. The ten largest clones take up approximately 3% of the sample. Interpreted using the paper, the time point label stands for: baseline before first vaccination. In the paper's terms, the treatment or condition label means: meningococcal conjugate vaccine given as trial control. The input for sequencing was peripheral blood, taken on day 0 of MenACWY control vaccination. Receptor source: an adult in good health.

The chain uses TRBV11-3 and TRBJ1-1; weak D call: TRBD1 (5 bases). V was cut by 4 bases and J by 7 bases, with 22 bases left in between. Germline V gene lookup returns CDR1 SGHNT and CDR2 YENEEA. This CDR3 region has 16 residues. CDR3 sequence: CASSSAQGGEIGEAFF. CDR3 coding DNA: TGTGCCAGCAGCTCGGCGCAGGGAGGGGAGATCGGTGAAGCTTTCTTT.

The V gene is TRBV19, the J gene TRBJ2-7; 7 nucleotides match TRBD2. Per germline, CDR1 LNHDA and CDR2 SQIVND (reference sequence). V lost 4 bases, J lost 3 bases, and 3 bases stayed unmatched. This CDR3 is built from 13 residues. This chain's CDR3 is CASSNGGYYEQYF. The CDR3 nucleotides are TGTGCCAGTAGTAACGGGGGGTACTACGAGCAGTACTTC.

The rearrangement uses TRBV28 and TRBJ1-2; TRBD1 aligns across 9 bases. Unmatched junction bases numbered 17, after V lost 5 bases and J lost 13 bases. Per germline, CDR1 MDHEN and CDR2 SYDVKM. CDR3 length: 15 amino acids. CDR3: CASSPSSGTGFQTTF. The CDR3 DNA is TGTGCCAGCAGTCCCTCCTCCGGGACAGGGTTCCAGACCACCTTC.

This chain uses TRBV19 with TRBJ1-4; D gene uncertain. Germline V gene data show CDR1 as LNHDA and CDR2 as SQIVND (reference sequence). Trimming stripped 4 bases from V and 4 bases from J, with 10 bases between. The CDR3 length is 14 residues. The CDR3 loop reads CASSRQKDNEKLFF. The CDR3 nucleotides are TGTGCCAGTAGTAGGCAGAAAGATAATGAAAAACTGTTTTTT.

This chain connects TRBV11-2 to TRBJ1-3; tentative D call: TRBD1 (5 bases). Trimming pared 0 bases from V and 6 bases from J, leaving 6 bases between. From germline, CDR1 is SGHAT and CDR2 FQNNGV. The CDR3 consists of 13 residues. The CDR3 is CASSLEGVNTIYF. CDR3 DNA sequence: TGTGCCAGCAGCTTAGAAGGGGTAAACACCATATATTTT.

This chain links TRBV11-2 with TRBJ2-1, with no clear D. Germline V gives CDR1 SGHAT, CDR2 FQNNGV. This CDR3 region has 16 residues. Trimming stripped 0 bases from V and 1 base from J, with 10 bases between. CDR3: CASSLDPDRSYNEQFF. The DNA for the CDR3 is TGTGCCAGCAGCTTAGACCCAGATCGGTCCTACAATGAGCAGTTCTTC.

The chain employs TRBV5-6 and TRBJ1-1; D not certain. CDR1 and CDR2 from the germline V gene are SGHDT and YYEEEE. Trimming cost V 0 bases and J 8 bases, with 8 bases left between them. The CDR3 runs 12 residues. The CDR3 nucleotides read TGTGCCAGCAGCTTGGTGCAGACCGAAGCTTTCTTT. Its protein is CASSLVQTEAFF.

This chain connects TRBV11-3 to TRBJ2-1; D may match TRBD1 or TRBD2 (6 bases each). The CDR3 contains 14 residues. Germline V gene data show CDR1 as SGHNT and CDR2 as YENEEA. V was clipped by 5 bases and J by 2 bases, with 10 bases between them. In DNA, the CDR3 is TGTGCCAGCAGCCGCGGGACACCCTACAATGAGCAGTTCTTC. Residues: CASSRGTPYNEQFF. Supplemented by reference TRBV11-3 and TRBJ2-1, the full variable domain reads EAGVVQSPRYKIIEKKQPVAFWCNPISGHNTLYWYLQNLGQGPELLIRYENEEAVDDSQLPKDRFSAERLKGVDSTLKIQPAELGDSAVYLCASSRGTPYNEQFFGPGTRLTVL.

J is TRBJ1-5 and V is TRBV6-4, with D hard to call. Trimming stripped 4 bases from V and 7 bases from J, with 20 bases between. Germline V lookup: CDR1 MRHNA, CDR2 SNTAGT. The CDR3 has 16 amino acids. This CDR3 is CASSGFRVRLPQPQHF. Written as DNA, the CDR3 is TGTGCCAGCAGTGGTTTTCGGGTACGTTTACCCCAGCCCCAGCATTTT.

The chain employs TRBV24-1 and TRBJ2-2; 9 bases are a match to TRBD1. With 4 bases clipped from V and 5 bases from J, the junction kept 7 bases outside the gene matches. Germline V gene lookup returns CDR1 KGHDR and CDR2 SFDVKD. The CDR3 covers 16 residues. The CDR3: CATSDPGQGGTGELFF. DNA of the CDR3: TGTGCCACCAGTGACCCGGGACAGGGAGGTACCGGGGAGCTGTTTTTT.

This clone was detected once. The CDR3 DNA reads TGTGCCAGCAGTGTTAGCGGGGGGGCTGAAAATGAGCAGTTCTTC. Translation gives CASSVSGGAENEQFF. The rearrangement links TRBV2 to TRBJ2-1, with 11 nucleotides matching TRBD2. The CDR3 sequence is 15 residues long. Germline-derived CDR1 and CDR2 are SNHLY and FYNNEI. V shed 4 bases, J shed 7 bases, and the junction held 6 bases outside the gene matches.

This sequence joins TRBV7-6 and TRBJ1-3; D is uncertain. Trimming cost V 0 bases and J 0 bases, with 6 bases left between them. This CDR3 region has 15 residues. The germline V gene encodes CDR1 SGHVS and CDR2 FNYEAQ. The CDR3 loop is CASSLAGVSGNTIYF. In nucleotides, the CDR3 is TGTGCCAGCAGCTTAGCCGGAGTCTCTGGAAACACCATATATTTT.

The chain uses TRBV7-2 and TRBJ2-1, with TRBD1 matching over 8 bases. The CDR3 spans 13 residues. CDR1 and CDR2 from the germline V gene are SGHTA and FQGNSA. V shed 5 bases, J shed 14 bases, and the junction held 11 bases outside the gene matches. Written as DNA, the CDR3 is TGTGCCAGCAGCCCACAACGGACAGGGTTTAAGTTCTTC. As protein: CASSPQRTGFKFF.

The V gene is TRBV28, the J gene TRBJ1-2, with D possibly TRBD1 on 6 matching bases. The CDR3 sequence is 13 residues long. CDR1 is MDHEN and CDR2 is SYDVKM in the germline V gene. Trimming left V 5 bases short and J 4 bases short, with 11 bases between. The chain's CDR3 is CASSPAGVYGYTF. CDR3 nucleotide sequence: TGTGCCAGCAGTCCAGCAGGGGTCTATGGCTACACCTTC.

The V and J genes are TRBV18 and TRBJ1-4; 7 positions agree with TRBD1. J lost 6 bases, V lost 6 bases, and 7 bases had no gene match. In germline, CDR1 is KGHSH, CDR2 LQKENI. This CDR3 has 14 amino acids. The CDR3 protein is CASSQGGADEKLFF. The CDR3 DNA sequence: TGTGCCAGCTCCCAGGGGGGGGCGGATGAAAAACTGTTTTTT.

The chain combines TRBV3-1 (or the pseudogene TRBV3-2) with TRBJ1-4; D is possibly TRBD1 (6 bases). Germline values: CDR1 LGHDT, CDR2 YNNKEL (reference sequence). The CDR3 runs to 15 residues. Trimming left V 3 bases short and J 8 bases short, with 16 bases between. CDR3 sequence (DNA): TGTGCCAGCAGCCAGATGGCAGGGGCGAGGGAAAAACTGTTTTTT. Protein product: CASSQMAGAREKLFF.

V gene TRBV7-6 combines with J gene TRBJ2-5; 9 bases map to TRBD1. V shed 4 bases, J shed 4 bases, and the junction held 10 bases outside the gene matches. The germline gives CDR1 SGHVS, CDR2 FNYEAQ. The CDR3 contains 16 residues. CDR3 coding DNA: TGTGCCAGCAGCTCCGAGGGACAGGGAGGGCGAGAGACCCAGTACTTC. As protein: CASSSEGQGGRETQYF.

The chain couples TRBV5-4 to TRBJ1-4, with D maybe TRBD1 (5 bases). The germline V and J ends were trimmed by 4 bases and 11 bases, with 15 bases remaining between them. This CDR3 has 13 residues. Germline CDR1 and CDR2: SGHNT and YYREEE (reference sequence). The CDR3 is CASSPWPGVKLFF. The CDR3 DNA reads TGTGCCAGCAGCCCCTGGCCGGGGGTTAAACTGTTTTTT. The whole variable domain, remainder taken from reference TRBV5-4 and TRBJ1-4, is ETGVTQSPTHLIKTRGQQVTLRCSSQSGHNTVSWYQQALGQGPQFIFQYYREEENGRGNFPPRFSGLQFPNYSSELNVNALELDDSALYLCASSPWPGVKLFFGSGTQLSVL.